This section outlines one T cell receptor beta chain sequence together with its context. Antigen unknown. There are 15 residues in the CDR3. The germline gives CDR1 SGHAT, CDR2 FQNNGV. V was clipped by 4 bases and J by 5 bases, with 15 bases between them. This sample is part of a study of T cells after yellow fever vaccination. In the study overall: Preparation of the low-cell-number fractions used SMART-Seq v4 Ultra Low Input.

Study-wide results and limits: The study noted that FACS-sorted repertoires could contain abundant clonotypes contaminating from the bulk population. Most clones from primary vaccination were detected again post-booster (about 96% CD4, 88% CD8).

Making TCR cDNA involved 5'RACE template switching, which added UMIs and a universal primer site. One entry per CDR3 protein results from TCRdb running MiXCR on the 5' RACE reads. Counted here are 300,000 to 400,000 distinct CDR3 sequences, about 12% occurring once; the ten biggest clones make up 3.2%. This material consisted of CD4+ T cells sorted from PBMCs, taken 15 days after the yellow fever booster vaccination. The chain has TRBV11-2 and TRBJ1-3, with a tentative D call TRBD1 (6 bases). This clonotype was obtained from a man aged 18 to 29 who received the YFV17D yellow fever vaccine. In nucleotides, the CDR3 is TGTGCCAGCAGCTCAGTGGGGGGCGCGAGAAACACCATATATTTT. This codes for CASSSVGGARNTIYF.